Listed here are 26 T cell receptor beta chains from one sample, sequenced in a study of T cell responses to AZD1222 COVID-19 vaccine. Here immunoSEQ multiplex PCR was the method, and the copy in TCRdb shows in-frame clones only, minus some. The table has roughly 70,000 clones, around 82% seen once. This specimen was peripheral blood, taken on day 0 of AZD1222 vaccination. The receptors shown here come from an adult in good health.

The V call is TRBV3-1 (or the pseudogene TRBV3-2), the J call TRBJ1-2, with a tentative D call TRBD1 (5 bases). CDR3 length: 18 residues. Germline values: CDR1 LGHDT, CDR2 YNNKEL (reference sequence). The V gene lost 0 bases and the J gene lost 4 bases, with 21 bases spanning the gap. CDR3 bases: TGTGCCAGCAGCCAAGAGAGAATGTCAGGGTGGGCGAGCTATGGCTACACCTTC. Its protein product is CASSQERMSGWASYGYTF.

This clone was seen a few times. The V gene is TRBV18, the J gene TRBJ1-2; TRBD1 aligns across 7 bases. There are 15 residues in the CDR3. CDR1 and CDR2 (germline): KGHSH, LQKENI. Trimming at V came to 2 bases and at J to 2 bases, leaving 5 bases not matched to a gene. DNA for the CDR3: TGTGCCAGCTCACCAAGCGACAGGGAGAACTATGGCTACACCTTC. Residues: CASSPSDRENYGYTF.

The V gene is TRBV9, the J gene TRBJ2-4; D call uncertain. Germline assignment: CDR1 SGDLS and CDR2 YYNGEE. The CDR3 runs to 13 residues. The germline V and J ends were trimmed by 0 bases and 1 base, with 2 bases remaining between them. CDR3 sequence reads: CASSVDAKNIQYF. The CDR3 region has the DNA TGTGCCAGCAGCGTAGATGCCAAAAACATTCAGTACTTC.

This sequence joins TRBV6-5 and TRBJ1-2, with D perhaps matching TRBD1 (5 bases). CDR1 is MNHEY and CDR2 is SVGAGI in the germline V gene. The CDR3 spans 13 residues. The V end lost 8 bases, the J end lost 4 bases, and 14 bases lay between the germline ends. CDR3 loop: CASAGDFFYGYTF. The CDR3 nucleotides are TGTGCCAGCGCGGGGGATTTTTTCTATGGCTACACCTTC.

This clone has a single count. The chain is built from TRBV6-5 and TRBJ1-2; D is undetermined. The V gene's germline CDR1 is MNHEY and CDR2 SVGAGI. Trimming shortened V by 7 bases and J by 7 bases, and 16 bases separated the two germline ends. The CDR3 runs to 13 residues. Here the CDR3 reads CASNTGEVGGYTF. In nucleotides, the CDR3 is TGTGCCAGCAACACTGGAGAAGTCGGTGGCTACACCTTC.

This clone occurred a few times. The chain has TRBV5-4 and TRBJ2-1; D not resolved. Germline V gene data show CDR1 as SGHNT and CDR2 as YYREEE (reference sequence). With 4 bases removed from V and 10 bases from J, the gap between germline ends came to 24 bases. The CDR3 loop spans 16 amino acids. DNA for the CDR3: TGTGCCAGCAGCCCGGCGAGTGACCGAGGTGGTCGGGAGCAGTTCTTC. This encodes CASSPASDRGGREQFF.

A few counts support this clone. CDR3 nucleotides: TGTGCCAGCAGCTCCCGACAGGGTGGCGAAAAACTGTTTTTT. This codes for CASSSRQGGEKLFF. This chain connects TRBV5-4 to TRBJ1-4; 7 bases align to TRBD1. J gave up 8 bases and V 3 bases, and 7 bases lay outside the gene matches. This CDR3 contains 14 residues. Germline V CDR1 and CDR2: SGHNT, YYREEE (reference sequence).

J is TRBJ1-4 and V is TRBV10-3; perhaps TRBD1 as D (6 bases). The CDR3 is 15 residues long. Germline V CDR1 and CDR2: ENHRY, SYGVKD. The V end lost 0 bases, the J end lost 6 bases, and 11 bases lay between the germline ends. The CDR3 bases are TGTGCCATCAGTGAGTCGCGTGGGGGCGATGAAAAACTGTTTTTT. This translates into CAISESRGGDEKLFF.

The rearrangement uses TRBV18 and TRBJ2-2, with 11 bases aligning to TRBD2. Germline CDR1 reads KGHSH; CDR2 reads LQKENI. After removal of 2 bases from V and 5 bases from J, the junction contained 7 bases not matched to a gene. This CDR3 region has 17 residues. The CDR3 DNA reads as TGTGCCAGCTCACCAGCTAAGACTAGCGGGGTGACCGGGGAGCTGTTTTTT. Residues: CASSPAKTSGVTGELFF.

The V and J genes are TRBV28 and TRBJ1-1; TRBD1 agrees at 7 bases. V shed 6 bases and J 4 bases; nucleotides not matched to a gene: 14. CDR1 and CDR2 from the germline V gene are MDHEN and SYDVKM. The CDR3 is 16 residues long. The CDR3 DNA is TGTGCCAGCAGCCCTAGGGGGCGCGTATTAGCCACTGAAGCTTTCTTT. Amino acid sequence: CASSPRGRVLATEAFF. The full variable domain, with the rest looked up from reference TRBV28 and TRBJ1-1, is DVKVTQSSRYLVKRTGEKVFLECVQDMDHENMFWYRQDPGLGLRLIYFSYDVKMKEKGDIPEGYSVSREKKERFSLILESASTNQTSMYLCASSPRGRVLATEAFFGQGTRLTVV.

The rearrangement uses TRBV11-3 and TRBJ1-2, with 9 bases matching TRBD1. The CDR3 has 15 amino acids. CDR1 is SGHNT, CDR2 YENEEA, per germline. After removal of 0 bases from V and 4 bases from J, the junction contained 3 bases not matched to a gene. The CDR3 loop is CASSLDGQGSYGYTF. For the CDR3, the DNA is TGTGCCAGCAGCTTAGACGGACAGGGGAGCTATGGCTACACCTTC.

The chain uses TRBV7-9 and TRBJ2-5, with 10 bases matching TRBD1. The CDR3 spans 14 residues. The germline gives CDR1 SEHNR, CDR2 FQNEAQ (reference sequence). Trimming removed 5 bases from V and 5 bases from J; junction bases left unmatched: 5. CDR3 in amino acids: CASSIRQGAETQYF. The DNA for the CDR3 is TGTGCCAGCAGCATCCGACAGGGGGCGGAGACCCAGTACTTC. Full variable domain (rest looked up from reference TRBV7-9 and TRBJ2-5): DTGVSQNPRHKITKRGQNVTFRCDPISEHNRLYWYRQTLGQGPEFLTYFQNEAQLEKSRLLSDRFSAERPKGSFSTLEIQRTEQGDSAMYLCASSIRQGAETQYFGPGTRLLVL.

The chain carries TRBV14 and TRBJ1-1; D is perhaps TRBD1 (6 bases). The CDR3 sequence is 15 residues long. Germline V gene lookup returns CDR1 SGHDN and CDR2 FVKESK. Trimming removed 4 bases at V and 1 base at J, with 13 bases between. CDR3 sequence (DNA): TGTGCCAGCAGCCTCCCCGGACAGCCGAACACTGAAGCTTTCTTT. As protein: CASSLPGQPNTEAFF. Complete variable domain (other parts from reference TRBV14 and TRBJ1-1): EAGVTQFPSHSVIEKGQTVTLRCDPISGHDNLYWYRRVMGKEIKFLLHFVKESKQDESGMPNNRFLAERTGGTYSTLKVQPAELEDSGVYFCASSLPGQPNTEAFFGQGTRLTVV.

The chain uses TRBV3-1 (or the pseudogene TRBV3-2) and TRBJ2-5; a possible D gene is TRBD2 (7 bases). This CDR3 comprises 16 residues. Trimming took off 6 bases at V and 0 bases at J, with 17 bases between the two ends. Germline V gene lookup returns CDR1 LGHDT and CDR2 YNNKEL (reference sequence). CDR3 in DNA: TGTGCCAGCAGTCCAAGACGGGGGGCCTACCAAGAGACCCAGTACTTC. Residues: CASSPRRGAYQETQYF.

This chain uses TRBV29-1 with TRBJ2-5; D is unclear. V gave up 3 bases and J gave up 0 bases, with 8 bases separating them. This CDR3 has 13 residues. Germline values: CDR1 SQVTM, CDR2 ANQGSEA. In DNA form, the CDR3 reads TGCAGCGTTGATCAGGCGAACCAAGAGACCCAGTACTTC. Residues: CSVDQANQETQYF.

The DNA of the CDR3 is TGTGCCAGCAGCGTACGGGACAGTGTGAACACTGAAGCTTTCTTT. Amino acids: CASSVRDSVNTEAFF. J is TRBJ1-1 and V is TRBV9, with 7 bases identical to TRBD1. Germline trimming cut 1 base from V and 0 bases from J; bases unmatched to any gene: 3. The CDR3 is 15 residues long. Per the germline V gene, CDR1 is SGDLS and CDR2 is YYNGEE. Complete variable domain (other parts from reference TRBV9 and TRBJ1-1): DSGVTQTPKHLITATGQRVTLRCSPRSGDLSVYWYQQSLDQGLQFLIQYYNGEERAKGNILERFSAQQFPDLHSELNLSSLELGDSALYFCASSVRDSVNTEAFFGQGTRLTVV.

The chain combines TRBV9 with TRBJ1-4; D ambiguous. This CDR3 region has 13 residues. CDR1 SGDLS and CDR2 YYNGEE come from the germline V gene. Trimming removed 3 bases at V and 7 bases at J, with 10 bases between. CDR3 bases: TGTGCCAGCAGCGGCCCCCGGGGTGAAAAACTGTTTTTT. Its translation is CASSGPRGEKLFF.

The V gene is TRBV19, the J gene TRBJ2-7; a weak D match, TRBD1 (5 bases). This CDR3 has 16 amino acids. V was shortened by 6 bases and J by 0 bases, with 18 bases between the two germline ends. CDR1 and CDR2 (germline): LNHDA, SQIVND (reference sequence). The CDR3 here is CASSRSPGIGSYEQYF. The CDR3 DNA sequence: TGTGCCAGTAGCCGGAGCCCAGGGATCGGCTCCTACGAGCAGTACTTC.

The genes are TRBV7-8 and TRBJ2-4; 9 bases are shared with TRBD1. J gave up 3 bases and V 5 bases, and 8 bases lay outside the gene matches. CDR1 is SGHVS, CDR2 FQNEAQ, per germline. This CDR3 contains 16 residues. The CDR3 DNA is TGTGCCAGCAGCGAACTGACAGGGGGATACAAAAACATTCAGTACTTC. It is translated as CASSELTGGYKNIQYF.

J is TRBJ1-2 and V is TRBV4-2; unclear D gene. Trimming left V 3 bases short and J 7 bases short, with 15 bases between. The length of the CDR3 is 14 residues. Germline V gene data show CDR1 as LGHNA and CDR2 as YNFKEQ. CDR3 nucleotides: TGTGCCAGCAGCCAGGGTTACAGCCGTCCTGGCTACACCTTC. Translation: CASSQGYSRPGYTF.

V and J are TRBV20-1 and TRBJ1-1; no firm D call. Germline CDR1 is DFQATT and CDR2 is SNEGSKA (reference sequence). This CDR3 region has 11 residues. Trimming removed 3 bases from V and 10 bases from J, with 12 bases in between. CDR3 nucleotide sequence: TGCAGTGCTAGGGATGGGTTGGGAGCTTTCTTT. Translating it yields CSARDGLGAFF.

V is TRBV4-2 and J is TRBJ1-1; D is undetermined. The CDR3 length is 15 residues. Germline V CDR1 and CDR2: LGHNA, YNFKEQ. Trimming left V 1 base short and J 0 bases short, with 9 bases between. The CDR3 nucleotides are TGTGCCAGCAGCCAAGGTAGGCAGATGAACACTGAAGCTTTCTTT. This gives the protein CASSQGRQMNTEAFF.

The rearrangement joins TRBV29-1 to TRBJ1-1; D might be TRBD1 (6 bases). CDR3 length equals 13 residues. CDR1 is SQVTM, CDR2 ANQGSEA, per germline. The V and J ends lost 6 bases and 0 bases respectively, with 11 bases between them. For the CDR3, the DNA is TGCAGCGTGGAGCGGACAGTGAACACTGAAGCTTTCTTT. Translating gives CSVERTVNTEAFF.

This clone was recorded only once. The chain employs TRBV7-9 and TRBJ1-2; D possibly corresponds to TRBD1 (5 bases). CDR1 is SEHNR and CDR2 is FQNEAQ in the germline V gene (reference sequence). This CDR3 is built from 16 residues. V was trimmed by 7 bases and J by 7 bases, leaving 25 bases between them. The DNA for the CDR3 is TGTGCCAGCACCCAAGACAGCACCCGTGATGTTTTTGGCTACACCTTC. Translating gives CASTQDSTRDVFGYTF.

V gene TRBV19 combines with J gene TRBJ1-5; D might be TRBD1 (5 bases). This CDR3 is built from 16 residues. Per the germline V gene, CDR1 is LNHDA and CDR2 is SQIVND (reference sequence). The V and J ends lost 1 base and 6 bases respectively, with 16 bases between them. The CDR3 here is CASSIGARAGTQPQHF. DNA of the CDR3: TGTGCCAGTAGTATAGGGGCGAGGGCAGGGACTCAGCCCCAGCATTTT.

This clone turned up a few times. V usage is TRBV27 and J usage is TRBJ1-2; TRBD1 matches at 7 bases. The germline gives CDR1 MNHEY, CDR2 SMNVEV (reference sequence). J lost 4 bases, V lost 0 bases, and 2 bases had no gene match. CDR3 length: 14 amino acids. The CDR3 nucleotides read TGTGCCAGCAGTTTATCGACAGGGACCTATGGCTACACCTTC. Protein product: CASSLSTGTYGYTF.